The 2 T cell receptor beta chains listed next were all sequenced from one sample in a study of vaccination and CD4 T cells after COVID-19. An Oncomine TCR Beta short-read assay was used to sequence the DNA from cultured CD4+ T cells. TCRdb ran MiXCR on the PCR reads and lists one entry per CDR3 protein. This sample carries under 20,000 distinct CDR3 sequences, 67% of them seen once, and the ten largest clones take under 10%. These receptors' targets are unknown. The treatment was: roughly 11-day PBMC culture with coronavirus spike peptide pools or control peptides (ViraFEST assay). Sequencing was performed on CD4+ T cells from blood, cultured in vitro. Every receptor here comes from a human donor who had recovered from COVID-19.

The chain carries TRBV6-2 or TRBV6-3 and TRBJ2-5; TRBD2 aligns across 8 bases. V gave up 5 bases and J gave up 5 bases; unmatched junction bases: 16. CDR3 size: 17 residues. Germline loops: CDR1 MNHEY, CDR2 SVGEGT. The DNA of the CDR3 is TGTGCCAGCAGTCGCGGGGTTGTTCTAGCGGGTCGGGAGACCCAGTACTTC. This translates into CASSRGVVLAGRETQYF.

The rearrangement joins TRBV5-1 to TRBJ2-7; the D is unclear. The germline V gene has CDR1 SGHRS and CDR2 YFSETQ. Trimming took off 10 bases at V and 3 bases at J, with 5 bases between the two ends. The CDR3 is 9 amino acids. The CDR3 DNA reads as TGCGCCGGAAACTACGAGCAGTACTTC. Amino acid sequence: CAGNYEQYF.